The next 31 T cell receptor beta chains were all read from a single sample in a study of blood T cell repertoires in COVID-19. Repertoires were generated with immunoSEQ multiplex PCR, while TCRdb's copy carries only in-frame clones and drops some. This sample has 290,000 or so clones, with more than 75% found just once. The material sequenced was peripheral blood. These receptors came from a man aged 65 to 85 with acute or convalescent COVID-19.

This clone was picked up one time. The chain links TRBV7-2 to TRBJ1-2; perhaps TRBD1 as D (6 bases). Deletions cut 8 bases from V and 2 bases from J, with 18 bases between. This CDR3 has 15 residues. Germline CDR1 is SGHTA and CDR2 is FQGNSA. The CDR3 is CASYLGGQANYGYTF. For the CDR3, the DNA is TGTGCCAGCTACCTCGGGGGGCAGGCAAACTATGGCTACACCTTC.

This rearrangement joins TRBV12-3 or TRBV12-4 to TRBJ2-5; D perhaps matches TRBD1 (6 bases). V dropped 7 bases and J dropped 5 bases, with 14 bases sitting between them. The CDR3 consists of 13 residues. CDR3 in DNA: TGTGCCAGCACCTCGCACAGGGTGGAGACCCAGTACTTC. Its translation: CASTSHRVETQYF.

In DNA, the CDR3 is TGTGCCAGCAGTAGGGACAGGAAGGTCCGGACTGAAGCTTTCTTT. This encodes CASSRDRKVRTEAFF. The rearrangement links TRBV6-5 to TRBJ1-1; 8 nucleotides agree with TRBD1. The CDR3 totals 15 residues. The V gene's germline CDR1 is MNHEY and CDR2 SVGAGI. V lost 5 bases to trimming and J lost 5 bases; unmatched junction nucleotides: 10.

V gene TRBV5-8 combines with J gene TRBJ2-3; D is uncertain. Trimming removed 6 bases from V and 0 bases from J, with 5 bases in between. CDR3 length: 12 amino acids. CDR1 and CDR2 from the germline V gene are SGHTS and YDEGEE. Here the CDR3 reads CASTGSTDTQYF. The CDR3 coding sequence is TGTGCCAGCACCGGTAGCACAGATACGCAGTATTTT.

Worth noting for this clone: The same CDR3 is also encoded by other DNA sequences in this sample. This sequence joins TRBV27 and TRBJ1-2; tentative D call: TRBD1 (6 bases). The germline V gene encodes CDR1 MNHEY and CDR2 SMNVEV (reference sequence). The length of the CDR3 is 14 residues. Trimming stripped 5 bases from V and 4 bases from J, with 14 bases between. CDR3 residues: CASSLQGVGYGYTF. In DNA, the CDR3 is TGTGCCAGCAGTCTACAGGGAGTCGGCTATGGCTACACCTTC.

The V call is TRBV4-1, the J call TRBJ2-1; 7 positions agree with TRBD1. Trimming cost V 0 bases and J 1 base; bases outside gene matches: 6. The CDR3 totals 17 residues. Germline values: CDR1 MGHRA, CDR2 YSYEKL. The CDR3 DNA sequence: TGCGCCAGCAGCCAAGATAACAGGGGCTTTTCCTACAATGAGCAGTTCTTC. Translating it yields CASSQDNRGFSYNEQFF.

The chain employs TRBV2 and TRBJ2-3; 7 positions match TRBD2. Germline V gives CDR1 SNHLY, CDR2 FYNNEI. After removal of 4 bases from V and 2 bases from J, the junction contained 9 bases not matched to a gene. The CDR3 loop spans 16 amino acids. Here the CDR3 reads CASSGSLADHTDTQYF. CDR3 DNA sequence: TGTGCCAGCAGTGGTTCCCTAGCGGACCACACAGATACGCAGTATTTT.

The chain uses TRBV11-2 and TRBJ1-1; perhaps TRBD1 as D (5 bases). The CDR3 runs 13 residues. Per the germline V gene, CDR1 is SGHAT and CDR2 is FQNNGV. The V end was cut by 5 bases, the J end by 3 bases, with 10 bases between. In DNA form, the CDR3 reads TGTGCCAGCAGCGCCCAGGGATACACTGAAGCTTTCTTT. Its protein product is CASSAQGYTEAFF.

The J gene is TRBJ2-1, the V gene TRBV19, with TRBD2 matching over 9 bases. This CDR3 is built from 15 residues. V shed 3 bases, J shed 2 bases, and the junction held 2 bases outside the gene matches. Germline assignment: CDR1 LNHDA and CDR2 SQIVND (reference sequence). The DNA for the CDR3 is TGTGCCAGTAGTATCCCTAGCGGGACCTACAATGAGCAGTTCTTC. Encoded protein: CASSIPSGTYNEQFF. Supplemented by reference TRBV19 and TRBJ2-1, the full variable domain reads DGGITQSPKYLFRKEGQNVTLSCEQNLNHDAMYWYRQDPGQGLRLIYYSQIVNDFQKGDIAEGYSVSREKKESFPLTVTSAQKNPTAFYLCASSIPSGTYNEQFFGPGTRLTVL.

The chain links TRBV5-4 to TRBJ1-5; no firm D call. CDR1 and CDR2 from the germline V gene are SGHNT and YYREEE (reference sequence). This CDR3 contains 16 residues. V was clipped by 0 bases and J by 0 bases, with 10 bases between them. The CDR3 region is CASSLDGVSSNQPQHF. CDR3 coding DNA: TGTGCCAGCAGCTTGGACGGGGTATCTAGCAATCAGCCCCAGCATTTT.

This clone was observed a single time. The chain links TRBV7-2 to TRBJ1-2; 7 bases are shared with TRBD1. J gave up 8 bases and V 1 base, and 4 bases lay outside the gene matches. The CDR3 has 13 amino acids. CDR1 SGHTA and CDR2 FQGNSA come from the germline V gene. CDR3 protein: CASSLGGGQGYTF. The CDR3 nucleotides are TGTGCCAGCAGCTTAGGAGGGGGCCAAGGCTACACCTTC.

This chain uses TRBV7-7 with TRBJ2-5; TRBD1 agrees at 8 bases. The CDR3 length is 14 residues. CDR1 and CDR2 (germline): SSHAT, FNYEAQ (reference sequence). J lost 5 bases, V lost 5 bases, and 7 bases had no gene match. The CDR3 here is CASSPPDRDETQYF. The CDR3, as DNA: TGTGCCAGCAGCCCACCGGACAGGGACGAGACCCAGTACTTC. Drawing the rest from reference TRBV7-7 and TRBJ2-5, the complete variable domain is GAGVSQSPRYKVTKRGQDVTLRCDPISSHATLYWYQQALGQGPEFLTYFNYEAQPDKSGLPSDRFSAERPEGSISTLTIQRTEQRDSAMYRCASSPPDRDETQYFGPGTRLLVL.

The chain recombines TRBV5-4 with TRBJ1-1; TRBD1 is a possible D gene (5 bases). V lost 4 bases to trimming and J lost 2 bases, with 9 bases between them. Germline V gene lookup returns CDR1 SGHNT and CDR2 YYREEE (reference sequence). The CDR3 totals 13 residues. CDR3 in DNA: TGTGCCAGCAGCCGTCAGGGCAACACTGAAGCTTTCTTT. Residues: CASSRQGNTEAFF.

This sequence joins TRBV3-1 (or the pseudogene TRBV3-2) and TRBJ2-7, with 8 nucleotides matching TRBD2. The germline gives CDR1 LGHDT, CDR2 YNNKEL (reference sequence). With 6 bases clipped from V and 3 bases from J, the junction kept 7 bases outside the gene matches. The CDR3 length is 14 residues. The CDR3 nucleotides are TGTGCCAGCAGGCTAATCGGGGGGGTCTACGAGCAGTACTTC. Translation: CASRLIGGVYEQYF.

The chain joins TRBV28 to TRBJ2-3; tentative D call: TRBD1 (5 bases). The CDR3 is 14 amino acids. Germline V CDR1 and CDR2: MDHEN, SYDVKM. Trimming took off 2 bases at V and 6 bases at J, with 12 bases between the two ends. This CDR3 is CASSLGAFQDTQYF. DNA for the CDR3: TGTGCCAGCAGTTTAGGGGCCTTTCAGGATACGCAGTATTTT.

V gene TRBV6-1 combines with J gene TRBJ1-3; TRBD1 might be the D (5 bases). V lost 2 bases, J lost 0 bases, and 11 bases lay in between. Per germline, CDR1 MNHNS and CDR2 SASEGT. The CDR3 consists of 16 residues. CDR3 DNA: TGTGCCAGCAGTGAACAGGAGGGGCACTCTGGAAACACCATATATTTT. Translated, it gives CASSEQEGHSGNTIYF.

This sequence joins TRBV6-2 or TRBV6-3 and TRBJ2-1, with 7 bases that match TRBD2. CDR1 and CDR2 from the germline V gene are MNHEY and SVGEGT. This CDR3 is 16 amino acids long. The V and J ends lost 6 bases and 0 bases, in that order; junction bases with no gene match: 8. The CDR3: CASSLHGGSSYNEQFF. CDR3 in DNA: TGTGCCAGCAGCTTACACGGCGGGAGCTCCTACAATGAGCAGTTCTTC.

This CDR3 reads CASSPPGTSGSNEQFF. The CDR3 DNA is TGTGCCAGCTCACCACCTGGGACTAGCGGGAGTAATGAGCAGTTCTTC. The rearrangement joins TRBV18 to TRBJ2-1; 14 bases map to TRBD2. V lost 0 bases, J lost 7 bases, and 2 bases stayed unmatched. Germline V gives CDR1 KGHSH, CDR2 LQKENI. This CDR3 is 16 amino acids long.

This clone has a handful of counts. The genes are TRBV5-6 and TRBJ2-2; 12 bases are a match to TRBD2. Germline CDR1 reads SGHDT; CDR2 reads YYEEEE. This CDR3 contains 19 residues. Unmatched junction bases numbered 12, after V lost 4 bases and J lost 2 bases. The CDR3 nucleotides read TGTGCCAGCAGCAATTGGGCCGGACTAGCGGGGTCCAACACCGGGGAGCTGTTTTTT. Encoded protein: CASSNWAGLAGSNTGELFF.

This chain connects TRBV28 to TRBJ1-2; 12 bases are a match to TRBD1. V lost 5 bases and J lost 7; bases outside the gene matches: 8. The CDR3 is 15 amino acids. Germline values: CDR1 MDHEN, CDR2 SYDVKM. The CDR3 DNA follows: TGTGCCAGCAGTCTGTGGGACAGGGGGCAAGGTGGCTACACCTTC. Translated, it gives CASSLWDRGQGGYTF.

Here the CDR3 reads CASSRGGRQNSPLHF. As DNA, the CDR3 is TGTGCCAGCAGCCGGGGGGGTCGGCAGAATTCACCCCTCCACTTT. The chain uses TRBV5-4 and TRBJ1-6; D perhaps matches TRBD1 (5 bases). CDR1 SGHNT and CDR2 YYREEE come from the germline V gene (reference sequence). Trimming shortened V by 4 bases and J by 7 bases, and 15 bases separated the two germline ends. The CDR3 extends over 15 amino acids.

This rearrangement joins TRBV5-6 to TRBJ1-1; D is possibly TRBD1 (5 bases). The germline V and J ends were trimmed by 1 base and 1 base, with 11 bases remaining between them. Per the germline V gene, CDR1 is SGHDT and CDR2 is YYEEEE. CDR3 length: 15 residues. As DNA, the CDR3 is TGTGCCAGCAGCTTGTTTAGGACACCGAACACTGAAGCTTTCTTT. Encoded protein: CASSLFRTPNTEAFF.

The chain is built from TRBV4-3 and TRBJ2-7; D is perhaps TRBD1 (5 bases). The germline V gene encodes CDR1 LGHNA and CDR2 YSLEER. CDR3 length equals 13 residues. V was cut by 0 bases and J by 7 bases, with 10 bases left in between. The CDR3 here is CASSQDWGEEQYF. The DNA of the CDR3 is TGCGCCAGCAGCCAAGATTGGGGCGAGGAGCAGTACTTC.

V and J are TRBV3-1 (or the pseudogene TRBV3-2) and TRBJ1-5; TRBD1 aligns across 11 bases. The ends lost 1 base at V and 6 bases at J; junction bases unmatched: 2. The CDR3 is 15 residues long. From germline, CDR1 is LGHDT and CDR2 YNNKEL (reference sequence). The chain's CDR3 is CASSQGTGGGQPQHF. CDR3 bases: TGTGCCAGCAGCCAAGGGACAGGGGGCGGTCAGCCCCAGCATTTT.

The chain employs TRBV6-2 or TRBV6-3 and TRBJ2-5, with D possibly matching TRBD2 (7 bases). The germline CDR1 and CDR2 sequences are MNHEY and SVGEGT. The V end was cut by 2 bases, the J end by 2 bases, with 15 bases between. The CDR3 is 16 amino acids. The CDR3 bases are TGTGCCAGCAGTTACCCTAGGGGGGGACTACAAGAGACCCAGTACTTC. It translates to CASSYPRGGLQETQYF.

V and J are TRBV6-6 and TRBJ1-2; D is unclear. The germline CDR1 and CDR2 sequences are MNHNY and SVGAGI (reference sequence). V lost 2 bases, J lost 0 bases, and 7 bases lay in between. The CDR3 loop spans 14 amino acids. The CDR3, as DNA: TGTGCCAGCAGTTACAGCGAAGCTAACTATGGCTACACCTTC. Translated, it gives CASSYSEANYGYTF.

J is TRBJ2-5 and V is TRBV5-1; TRBD1 agrees at 7 bases. V dropped 3 bases and J dropped 0; count of bases not matched to a gene: 11. The CDR3 is 17 amino acids. Germline values: CDR1 SGHRS, CDR2 YFSETQ. The DNA for the CDR3 is TGCGCCAGCAGCTGGGGAGTAGGGGGCGAGTACCAAGAGACCCAGTACTTC. This codes for CASSWGVGGEYQETQYF.

The V call is TRBV5-4, the J call TRBJ1-3; perhaps TRBD1 as D (5 bases). The germline CDR1 and CDR2 sequences are SGHNT and YYREEE (reference sequence). The CDR3 has 14 amino acids. V lost 2 bases, J lost 3 bases, and 9 bases lay in between. Here the CDR3 reads CASSLRGGGNTIYF. The CDR3 region has the DNA TGTGCCAGCAGCTTAAGGGGAGGTGGAAACACCATATATTTT.

This chain connects TRBV3-1 (or the pseudogene TRBV3-2) to TRBJ1-3; 9 bases fit TRBD1. After removal of 3 bases from V and 9 bases from J, the junction contained 12 bases not matched to a gene. The CDR3 spans 16 residues. In germline, CDR1 is LGHDT, CDR2 YNNKEL (reference sequence). CDR3 nucleotides: TGTGCCAGCAGCCAGATAATTGGGGGACAGGGCGGCACCATATATTTT. Residues: CASSQIIGGQGGTIYF.

This clone was counted once. The chain carries TRBV28 and TRBJ2-6; maybe TRBD2 (6 bases). The CDR3 sequence is 16 residues long. V was pared by 1 base and J by 4 bases, with 11 bases between. Looked up from germline, CDR1 is MDHEN and CDR2 is SYDVKM. DNA for the CDR3: TGTGCCAGCAGTTTATTTGGGACTCTCGGGGCCAACGTCCTGACTTTC. Translated, it gives CASSLFGTLGANVLTF.

This chain joins TRBV6-4 and TRBJ1-6, with D unclear. The CDR3 runs 14 residues. The V gene's germline CDR1 is MRHNA and CDR2 SNTAGT. The V end lost 2 bases, the J end lost 5 bases, and 7 bases lay between the germline ends. The CDR3 DNA follows: TGTGCCAGCAGTGACGGGCAAAATAATTCACCCCTCCACTTT. Amino acid sequence: CASSDGQNNSPLHF.